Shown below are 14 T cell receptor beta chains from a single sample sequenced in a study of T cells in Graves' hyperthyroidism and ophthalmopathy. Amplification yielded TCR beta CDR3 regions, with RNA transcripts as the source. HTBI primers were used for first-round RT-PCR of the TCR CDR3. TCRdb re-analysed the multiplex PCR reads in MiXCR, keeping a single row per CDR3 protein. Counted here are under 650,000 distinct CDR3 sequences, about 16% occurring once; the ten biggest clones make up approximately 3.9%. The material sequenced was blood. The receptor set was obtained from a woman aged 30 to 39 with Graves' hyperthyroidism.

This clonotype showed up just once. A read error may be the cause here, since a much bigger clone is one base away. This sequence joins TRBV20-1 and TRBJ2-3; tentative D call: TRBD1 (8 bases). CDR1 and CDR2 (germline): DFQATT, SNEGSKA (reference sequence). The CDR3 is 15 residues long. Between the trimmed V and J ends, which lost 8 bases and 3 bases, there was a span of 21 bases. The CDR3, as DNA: TGCAGTTCCCAGCGGGGACAGGAAGGAACAGATACGCAGTATTTT. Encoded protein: CSSQRGQEGTDTQYF.

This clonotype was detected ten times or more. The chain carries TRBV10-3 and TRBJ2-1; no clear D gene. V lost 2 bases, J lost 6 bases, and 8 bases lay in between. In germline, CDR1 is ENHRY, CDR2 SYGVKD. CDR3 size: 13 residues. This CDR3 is CAISEAISNEQFF. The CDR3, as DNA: TGTGCCATCAGTGAGGCCATCAGCAATGAGCAGTTCTTC.

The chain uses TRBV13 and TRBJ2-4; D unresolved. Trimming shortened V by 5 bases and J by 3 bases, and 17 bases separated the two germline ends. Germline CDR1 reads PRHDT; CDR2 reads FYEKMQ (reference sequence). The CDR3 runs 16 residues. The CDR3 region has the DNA TGTGCCAGCAGCCCCGGAACTCAGGTGAACAAAAACATTCAGTACTTC. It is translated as CASSPGTQVNKNIQYF.

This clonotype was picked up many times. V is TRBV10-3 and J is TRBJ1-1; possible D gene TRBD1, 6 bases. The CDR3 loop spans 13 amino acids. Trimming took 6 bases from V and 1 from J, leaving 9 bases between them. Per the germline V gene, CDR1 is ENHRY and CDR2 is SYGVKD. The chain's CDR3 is CAISLQGNTEAFF. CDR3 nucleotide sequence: TGTGCCATCAGCTTACAGGGGAACACTGAAGCTTTCTTT.

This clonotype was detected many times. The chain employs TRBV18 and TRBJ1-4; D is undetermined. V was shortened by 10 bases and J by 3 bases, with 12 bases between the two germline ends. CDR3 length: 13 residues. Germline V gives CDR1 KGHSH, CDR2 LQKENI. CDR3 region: CANTRGANEKLFF. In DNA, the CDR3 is TGTGCCAACACACGGGGTGCTAATGAAAAACTGTTTTTT.

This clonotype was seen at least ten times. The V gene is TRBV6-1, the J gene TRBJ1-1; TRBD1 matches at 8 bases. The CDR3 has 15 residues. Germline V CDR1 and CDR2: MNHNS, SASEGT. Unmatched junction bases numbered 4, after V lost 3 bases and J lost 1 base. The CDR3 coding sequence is TGTGCCAGCAGTGATCAAGACAGGGGGAACACTGAAGCTTTCTTT. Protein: CASSDQDRGNTEAFF.

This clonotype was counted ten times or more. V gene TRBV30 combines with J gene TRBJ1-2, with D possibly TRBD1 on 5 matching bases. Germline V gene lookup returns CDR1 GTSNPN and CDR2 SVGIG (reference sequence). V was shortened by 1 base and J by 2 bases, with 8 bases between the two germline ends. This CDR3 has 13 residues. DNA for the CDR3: TGTGCCTGGAGTGACGGGGACAACTATGGCTACACCTTC. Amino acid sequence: CAWSDGDNYGYTF.

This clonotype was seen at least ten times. The CDR3 here is CASSPASGIYEQYF. The CDR3 coding sequence is TGCGCCAGCAGCCCGGCATCGGGGATCTACGAGCAGTACTTC. V gene TRBV5-1 combines with J gene TRBJ2-7; possible D gene TRBD2, 5 bases. This CDR3 is built from 14 residues. Germline V CDR1 and CDR2: SGHRS, YFSETQ. V gave up 4 bases and J gave up 3 bases, with 14 bases separating them. The variable domain in full, completed from reference TRBV5-1 and TRBJ2-7, reads KAGVTQTPRYLIKTRGQQVTLSCSPISGHRSVSWYQQTPGQGLQFLFEYFSETQRNKGNFPGRFSGRQFSNSRSEMNVSTLELGDSALYLCASSPASGIYEQYFGPGTRLTVT.

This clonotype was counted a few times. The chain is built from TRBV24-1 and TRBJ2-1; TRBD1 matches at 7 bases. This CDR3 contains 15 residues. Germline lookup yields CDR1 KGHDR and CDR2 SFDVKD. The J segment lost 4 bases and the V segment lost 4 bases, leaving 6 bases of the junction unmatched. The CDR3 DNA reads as TGTGCCACCAGTGAGGGGACAGCTATATACAATGAGCAGTTCTTC. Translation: CATSEGTAIYNEQFF.

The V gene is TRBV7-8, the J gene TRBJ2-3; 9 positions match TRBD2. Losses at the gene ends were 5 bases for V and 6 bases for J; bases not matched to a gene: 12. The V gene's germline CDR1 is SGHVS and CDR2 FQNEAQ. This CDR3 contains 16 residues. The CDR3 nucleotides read TGTGCCAGCAGCCCCCGTAGAGCGGGAGGAGTGGATACGCAGTATTTT. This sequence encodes CASSPRRAGGVDTQYF.

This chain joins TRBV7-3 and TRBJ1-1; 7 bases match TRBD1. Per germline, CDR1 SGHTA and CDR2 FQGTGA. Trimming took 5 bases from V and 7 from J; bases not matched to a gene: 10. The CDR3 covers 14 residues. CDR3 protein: CASSQFQGVNEAFF. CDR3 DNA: TGTGCCAGCAGCCAGTTTCAGGGGGTAAATGAAGCTTTCTTT.

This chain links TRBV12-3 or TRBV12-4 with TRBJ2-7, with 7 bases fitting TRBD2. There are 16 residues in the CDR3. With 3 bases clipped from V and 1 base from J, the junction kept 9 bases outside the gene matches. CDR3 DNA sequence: TGTGCCAGCAGTTTTATGGGGGTAGCGGGTTCCTACGAGCAGTACTTC. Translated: CASSFMGVAGSYEQYF.

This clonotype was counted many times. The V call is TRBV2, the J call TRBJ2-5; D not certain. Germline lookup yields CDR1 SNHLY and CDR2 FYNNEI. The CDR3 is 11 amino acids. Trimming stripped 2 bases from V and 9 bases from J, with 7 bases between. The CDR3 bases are TGTGCCAGCAGTGAAAGACGGGCCCAGTACTTC. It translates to CASSERRAQYF.

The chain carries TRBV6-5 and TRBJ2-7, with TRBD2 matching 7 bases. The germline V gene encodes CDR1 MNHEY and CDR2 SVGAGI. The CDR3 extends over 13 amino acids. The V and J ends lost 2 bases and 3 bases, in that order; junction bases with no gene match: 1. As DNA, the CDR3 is TGTGCCAGCAGTTACAGGGAGGGCTACGAGCAGTACTTC. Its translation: CASSYREGYEQYF.